This T cell receptor (beta chain) stems from a study of blood T cell repertoires in COVID-19. Study-level information: The United States, Italy and Spain provided the acute and convalescent COVID-19 samples. From T cells, B-cell-depleted T cells, or PBMCs came the material, which was cDNA or gDNA.

The J segment lost 5 bases and the V segment lost 3 bases, leaving 9 bases of the junction unmatched. The V gene's germline CDR1 is MDHEN and CDR2 SYDVKM. The CDR3 loop spans 15 amino acids. Under the authors' procedure: Using reference gene primer amplification, nucleated cell counts were estimated. Clones were read by immunoSEQ multiplex PCR, and TCRdb kept only the in-frame ones, dropping some. V and J calls and clone size are as listed in that table; D and trimming were resolved from the DNA. This table has around 180,000 clones, roughly 85% appearing once. This chain joins TRBV28 and TRBJ2-7, with 8 bases lining up with TRBD1. The sample comprised peripheral blood. This clonotype was sampled from a young woman with acute or convalescent COVID-19. The CDR3 here is CASSLEGRGPHEQYF. Here the CDR3 DNA reads TGTGCCAGCAGTTTGGAGGGCAGGGGGCCCCACGAGCAGTACTTC.